One T cell receptor (beta chain) is described in this entry. PCR amplification relied on 60 Vbeta primers (plus 13 Jbeta primers). Clones were sequenced by immunoSEQ multiplex PCR, and TCRdb holds only the in-frame ones, with some missing. The sample contains 95,000 to 150,000 clones, roughly 80% of which appear only once. The data belong to a study of cytomegalovirus exposure and HLA in healthy donors. J was trimmed by 4 bases and V by 2 bases; bases with no gene match: 8. CDR1 and CDR2 (germline): SGHRS, YFSETQ. The CDR3 consists of 15 residues. The receptor was isolated from a man aged 55-75 years in good health and CMV-seropositive. The specimen was PBMCs. The genes are TRBV5-1 and TRBJ1-1, with 7 nucleotides matching TRBD1. The CDR3 DNA follows: TGCGCCAGCAGCTTCTCAAACCCAGGGGGCACTGAAGCTTTCTTT. It is translated as CASSFSNPGGTEAFF.